This T cell receptor beta chain was profiled in a study of T-cell reconstitution after alpha-beta-depleted transplantation in children. TCRbeta library construction was performed incorporating unique molecular identifiers. TCRdb itself ran the PCR reads through MiXCR, one entry per CDR3 protein. Of approximately 390,000 distinct CDR3 sequences listed, approximately 10% are singletons. CDR1 and CDR2 from the germline V gene are SGHTA and FQGNSA. This CDR3 is built from 12 residues. This clonotype was seen a handful of times. This TCR came from a human donor who donated a stem cell graft to a child with acute myeloid leukemia. Sequencing was performed on PBMCs from the stem cell graft donor, taken from the stem cell graft. V is TRBV7-2 and J is TRBJ2-6; D remains ambiguous. CDR3 sequence: CAGSSGANVLTF. DNA of the CDR3: TGTGCAGGCAGCTCTGGGGCCAACGTCCTGACTTTC.